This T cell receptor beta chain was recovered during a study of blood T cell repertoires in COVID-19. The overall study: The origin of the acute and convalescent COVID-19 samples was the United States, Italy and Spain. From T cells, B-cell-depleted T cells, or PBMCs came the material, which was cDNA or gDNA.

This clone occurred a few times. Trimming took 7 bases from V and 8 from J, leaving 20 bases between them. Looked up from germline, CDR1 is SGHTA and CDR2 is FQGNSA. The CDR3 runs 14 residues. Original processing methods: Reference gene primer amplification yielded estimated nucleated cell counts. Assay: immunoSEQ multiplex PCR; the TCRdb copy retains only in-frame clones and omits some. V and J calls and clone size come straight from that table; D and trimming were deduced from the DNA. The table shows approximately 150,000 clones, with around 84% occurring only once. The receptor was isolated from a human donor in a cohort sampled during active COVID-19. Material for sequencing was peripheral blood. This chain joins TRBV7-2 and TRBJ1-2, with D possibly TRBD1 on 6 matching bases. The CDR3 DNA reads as TGTGCCAGCACCCAGCGGGGCGGGGGCGACGGCTACACCTTC. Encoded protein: CASTQRGGGDGYTF.